The T cell receptor beta chain described here comes from a study of cytotoxic CD8 clonotypes in ibrutinib-treated CLL. Across the whole study: Investigators reported about 24 partial and 2 complete responses; after median roughly 63 months, about 15 patients remained remitted and about 12 progressed. Among the samples, the mean was roughly 280,000 productive templates and fewer than 95,000 productive rearrangements.

Worth noting for this clone: Its antigen is unknown.

The CDR3 spans 15 residues. The germline CDR1 and CDR2 sequences are ENHRY and SYGVKD. V gave up 0 bases and J gave up 8 bases, with 16 bases separating them. Notes on the study in general: Clonality was higher at ibrutinib response and returned toward baseline at progression.

The authors obtained around 2 micrograms of genomic DNA from cryopreserved PBMCs for TCR beta libraries. Repertoires were generated with immunoSEQ multiplex PCR, while TCRdb's copy carries only in-frame clones and drops some. The table lists some 130,000 clones, roughly 85% of them singletons, with around 2% in the top ten. The rearrangement links TRBV10-3 to TRBJ1-2; D is ambiguous. The specimen comprised PBMCs, sampled after 24 months of ibrutinib treatment. This sequence originates from a human donor with chronic lymphocytic leukemia. CDR3 nucleotides: TGTGCCATCAGTGAGTCGGGGAACGAGGTGGAGGGCTACACCTTC. This encodes CAISESGNEVEGYTF.